Sequencing of this T cell receptor (beta chain) was carried out in a study of shared clonotypes between healthy human individuals. Study results and limitations: Represented diversity (both genetic and exposure-history) was limited by the small number of donors.

TCRdb keeps only in-frame clones here, not all; method: immunoSEQ multiplex PCR. This table holds approximately 500,000 clones, about three quarters found once. Free of recent acute infections or vaccinations, the donors were healthy HIV-negative adults. As to this clone: Its target is not known.

From germline, CDR1 is MNHEY and CDR2 SMNVEV (reference sequence). The ends were cut back, 2 bases at V and 0 bases at J, with 13 bases in the middle. The CDR3 has 16 residues. This chain connects TRBV27 to TRBJ1-1, with D possibly TRBD1 on 6 matching bases. This sequence was found in a woman aged 40 to 50 in good health. Some clones in this sample may be carry-over from other donors' samples. Sequencing input: PBMCs. The CDR3 spells CASSLGWGRMNTEAFF. CDR3 nucleotides: TGTGCCAGCAGTTTAGGTTGGGGGCGAATGAACACTGAAGCTTTCTTT.